This is a list of T cell receptor beta chains from one sample in a study of blood T cells in healthy people across ages. TCRdb called the 5' RACE reads again in MiXCR, with one record for every CDR3 protein. This sample yields about 620,000 distinct CDR3 sequences, of which approximately 21% are seen a single time; roughly 3.7% belongs to the top ten. Sequenced: blood. These receptors originate from a man in his sixties or seventies in good health. Both conserved end residues are part of each CDR3. The D gene is left open where the match is weak. Size tells how often a clone was seen (once, few, many) or the class of an expanded clone, and some rows leave it out.

j_call clone_size v_call d_call cdr3_aa cdr3_nt
TRBJ1-3 . TRBV12-3/TRBV12-4 . CASSFRVSGNTIYF TGTGCCAGCAGTTTCAGGGTCTCTGGAAACACCATATATTTT
TRBJ2-1 few TRBV18 TRBD2 CASSPRLGLADNEQFF TGTGCCAGCTCACCAAGGTTGGGACTAGCGGACAATGAGCAGTTCTTC
TRBJ2-6 many TRBV28 . CASGMAGANVLTF TGTGCCAGCGGAATGGCTGGGGCCAACGTCCTGACTTTC
TRBJ1-3 . TRBV3-1 . CASNQDTGFGNTIYF TGTGCCAGCAACCAAGATACAGGGTTTGGAAACACCATATATTTT
TRBJ2-5 few TRBV4-2 TRBD2 CASSQGLAGGKETQYF TGTGCCAGCAGCCAAGGACTAGCGGGGGGAAAAGAGACCCAGTACTTC
TRBJ2-1 . TRBV7-8 TRBD2 CASSFPGLVRNEQFF TGTGCCAGCAGCTTCCCGGGACTAGTGAGGAATGAGCAGTTCTTC
TRBJ2-5 . TRBV18 TRBD1 CASSPPVGQGQETQYF TGTGCCAGCTCACCACCGGTGGGACAGGGCCAAGAGACCCAGTACTTC
TRBJ2-7 . TRBV27 TRBD2 CASSLLPLLREGREQYF TGTGCCAGCAGTTTACTCCCCCTCCTGCGGGAGGGTAGGGAGCAGTACTTC
TRBJ2-2 . TRBV3-1 TRBD2 CASSQASAGVHTGELFF TGTGCCAGCAGCCAAGCCTCAGCGGGAGTTCACACCGGGGAGCTGTTTTTT
TRBJ1-4 few TRBV7-2 . CASSLFSRGEKLFF TGTGCCAGCAGCTTATTTTCTAGAGGTGAAAAACTGTTTTTT